In its sample, the clone carrying this TCR beta chain was seen once. The sample originates from a study of Ad26.COV2.S vaccination and SARS-CoV-2 variants. Treatment described: approximately 18 received Ad26.COV2.S at low or high dose, single or two shots; about five received placebo; per-sample allocation not given. Collection of samples fell on day 63 after the first vaccine or placebo injection. Assay used: immunoSEQ multiplex PCR; TCRdb lists only in-frame clones, some missing. This table holds almost 400,000 clones, approximately 89% found once. The CDR3 contains 13 residues. Germline values: CDR1 MNHNS, CDR2 SASEGT. The V end lost 1 base, the J end lost 4 bases, and 5 bases lay between the germline ends.

The chain is built from TRBV6-1 and TRBJ1-5; D is unclear. The sequences come from peripheral blood, collected in a trial of Ad26.COV2.S vaccine versus placebo. The sequence was collected from a person aged 18-60 years who received the Ad26.COV2.S COVID-19 vaccine or a placebo. CDR3: CASSEGGNQPQHF. The CDR3 nucleotides read TGTGCCAGCAGTGAAGGGGGAAATCAGCCCCAGCATTTT.